Listed below are T cell receptor beta chains from one sample, sequenced in a study of blood T cells in healthy people across ages. TCRdb independently ran MiXCR on the 5' RACE reads; one entry per CDR3 protein. The table lists 650,000 to 700,000 distinct CDR3 sequences, 45% to 60% of them singletons. The source material was blood. These receptor sequences come from a woman of 80 years or more in good health. Each CDR3 is given with its conserved first and last residue. D genes are given only for firm matches. Size tells how often a clone was seen (once, few, many) or the class of an expanded clone, and some rows leave it out.

d_gene,v_gene,abundance,j_gene,CDR3aa,CDR3nt
.,TRBV7-2,.,TRBJ2-2,CASSPRRALTGELFF,TGTGCCAGCAGCCCGCGCCGGGCTTTAACCGGGGAGCTGTTTTTT
.,TRBV3-1,once,TRBJ1-1,CASSLRTFTEAFF,TGTGCCAGCAGCCTAAGGACATTCACTGAAGCTTTCTTT
.,TRBV4-2,.,TRBJ2-1,CASSQLANEQFF,TGTGCCAGCAGCCAACTAGCCAATGAGCAGTTCTTC
.,TRBV3-1,many,TRBJ1-2,CASSRTEHYGYTF,TGTGCCAGCAGTCGGACCGAACACTATGGCTACACCTTC
TRBD1,TRBV4-2,.,TRBJ1-2,CASSQFRTGADYGYTF,TGTGCCAGCAGCCAATTTAGGACAGGGGCTGACTATGGCTACACCTTC
.,TRBV20-1,.,TRBJ1-4,CSATERVANEKLFF,TGCAGTGCTACAGAACGGGTGGCGAATGAAAAACTGTTTTTT
.,TRBV7-9,.,TRBJ2-4,CASSFPDRTMLAKNIQYF,TGTGCCAGCAGCTTCCCCGACAGGACGATGTTAGCCAAAAACATTCAGTACTTC
TRBD1,TRBV10-3,.,TRBJ1-1,CAIRLGQGGGEAFF,TGTGCCATCAGACTAGGACAGGGGGGAGGTGAAGCTTTCTTT
.,TRBV6-6,few,TRBJ2-1,CASRNSEITYNEQFF,TGTGCCAGCAGGAATAGCGAAATTACCTACAATGAGCAGTTCTTC
.,TRBV7-9,.,TRBJ1-3,CASSRDGSGNTIYF,TGTGCCAGCAGCCGTGACGGCTCTGGAAACACCATATATTTT
.,TRBV5-5,many,TRBJ1-4,CANSSGDTAANEKLFF,TGTGCCAACAGCTCGGGAGACACCGCGGCTAATGAAAAACTGTTTTTT
TRBD1,TRBV7-9,.,TRBJ1-6,CASTNFNRGSYNSPLHF,TGTGCCAGCACCAACTTCAACAGGGGCTCCTATAATTCACCCCTCCACTTT
TRBD1,TRBV7-8,.,TRBJ1-5,CASSPRTGIDSNQPQHF,TGTGCCAGCAGCCCCAGGACAGGAATAGATAGCAATCAGCCCCAGCATTTT
.,TRBV7-9,.,TRBJ2-7,CASGKGPNEQYF,TGTGCCAGCGGCAAGGGGCCCAACGAGCAGTACTTC
.,TRBV20-1,once,TRBJ1-5,CSASVLPGSNQPQHF,TGCAGTGCTAGTGTCCTCCCTGGGAGCAATCAGCCCCAGCATTTT
TRBD1,TRBV20-1,.,TRBJ2-5,CSATHPGTAEETQYF,TGCAGTGCTACCCACCCAGGGACAGCAGAAGAGACCCAGTACTTC
.,TRBV9,many,TRBJ2-3,CASSVVRAGTQYF,TGTGCCAGCAGCGTAGTGAGGGCTGGTACGCAGTATTTT
.,TRBV2,few,TRBJ2-3,CASSGGGSSTDTQYF,TGTGCCAGCAGTGGTGGCGGGTCGAGCACAGATACGCAGTATTTT
.,TRBV12-3/TRBV12-4,.,TRBJ2-3,CASRTVNGPDTQYF,TGTGCCAGCAGAACGGTAAACGGCCCAGATACGCAGTATTTT
TRBD1,TRBV20-1,.,TRBJ1-2,CSAKDREPNYGYTF,TGCAGTGCTAAAGACAGGGAGCCTAACTATGGCTACACCTTC
TRBD1,TRBV30,.,TRBJ1-2,CAGQGTPLWGCTF,TGTGCCGGACAGGGAACCCCTTTGTGGGGCTGCACCTTC
TRBD1,TRBV6-5,.,TRBJ2-5,CASTSGGEETQYF,TGTGCCAGCACCTCAGGGGGTGAAGAGACCCAGTACTTC
.,TRBV7-9,few,TRBJ1-1,CASSLGEDTEAFF,TGTGCCAGCAGCTTAGGGGAGGACACTGAAGCTTTCTTT
.,TRBV7-2,.,TRBJ2-4,CASSLYAVSAKNIQYF,TGTGCCAGCAGCTTATATGCTGTATCGGCCAAAAACATTCAGTACTTC
.,TRBV12-3/TRBV12-4,many,TRBJ1-2,CASSPTGYGYTF,TGTGCCAGCAGCCCCACAGGGTATGGCTACACCTTC
.,TRBV12-3/TRBV12-4,few,TRBJ1-4,CASSERTTNEKLFF,TGTGCCAGCAGCGAAAGAACAACTAATGAAAAACTGTTTTTT
.,TRBV19,.,TRBJ2-1,CASSIGFSSYNEQFF,TGTGCCAGTAGTATAGGGTTTTCCTCCTACAATGAGCAGTTCTTC
.,TRBV20-1,many,TRBJ2-7,CSARDDNRLPYEQYF,TGCAGTGCTAGAGATGACAACCGGCTCCCCTACGAGCAGTACTTC
.,TRBV28,.,TRBJ2-7,CASSTTDEQYF,TGTGCCAGCAGTACCACGGACGAGCAGTACTTC
.,TRBV3-1,.,TRBJ2-7,CASSQAEREYEQYF,TGTGCCAGCAGCCAAGCCGAAAGGGAGTACGAGCAGTACTTC
.,TRBV12-3/TRBV12-4,many,TRBJ2-3,CATRYQGSDTQYF,TGTGCCACCCGGTACCAGGGTTCGGATACGCAGTATTTT
.,TRBV25-1,.,TRBJ2-7,CATGRAGTYEQYF,TGTGCCACAGGCAGGGCGGGAACCTACGAGCAGTACTTC
.,TRBV21-1,.,TRBJ1-1,CASSKARAAFEAFF,TGTGCCAGCAGCAAAGCCCGGGCAGCGTTTGAAGCTTTCTTT
.,TRBV30,.,TRBJ1-2,CAWSGANYGYTF,TGTGCCTGGAGCGGAGCTAACTATGGCTACACCTTC
TRBD1,TRBV29-1,.,TRBJ1-2,CSVVRDRWGRGYTF,TGCAGCGTCGTAAGGGACAGATGGGGTAGGGGCTACACCTTC
TRBD2,TRBV30,.,TRBJ2-2,CAWAAGALAGELFF,TGTGCCTGGGCAGCGGGAGCTTTGGCCGGGGAGCTGTTTTTT
.,TRBV4-2,many,TRBJ2-1,CASSQAGAGLGNEQFF,TGTGCCAGCAGCCAAGCGGGTGCGGGGCTTGGAAATGAGCAGTTCTTC
.,TRBV4-2,.,TRBJ2-1,CASSQVGHDNEQFF,TGTGCCAGCAGCCAAGTGGGTCACGACAATGAGCAGTTCTTC
.,TRBV10-3,.,TRBJ2-2,CVIALAANTGELFF,TGTGTCATCGCGTTGGCGGCGAACACCGGGGAGCTGTTTTTT
.,TRBV12-3/TRBV12-4,.,TRBJ1-1,CASTLGGADTEAFF,TGTGCCAGCACCCTTGGGGGGGCAGACACTGAAGCTTTCTTT
.,TRBV18,few,TRBJ1-2,CASSPERTRGGYTF,TGTGCCAGCTCACCTGAAAGGACCCGCGGGGGCTACACCTTC
.,TRBV2,many,TRBJ1-2,CASSMYGYTF,TGTGCCAGCTCAATGTACGGCTACACCTTC
.,TRBV13,.,TRBJ2-7,CASRRARIVYSEQYF,TGTGCCAGCAGACGGGCGCGAATTGTATATTCGGAGCAGTACTTC
.,TRBV20-1,.,TRBJ1-5,CSASRPSLGSNQPQHF,TGCAGTGCTAGCCGGCCGAGTCTAGGTAGCAATCAGCCCCAGCATTTT
TRBD1,TRBV25-1,once,TRBJ2-7,CASSGLPFGTALYEQYF,TGTGCCAGCAGTGGCCTCCCCTTTGGGACAGCCCTCTACGAGCAGTACTTC
.,TRBV2,many,TRBJ2-5,CASSEIGAGETQYF,TGTGCCAGCAGTGAAATCGGAGCAGGAGAGACCCAGTACTTC
.,TRBV4-1,.,TRBJ1-4,CASSQEDTPRQFF,TGCGCCAGCAGCCAAGAGGATACCCCACGGCAGTTTTTT
TRBD2,TRBV12-3/TRBV12-4,.,TRBJ2-3,CASSPRTSQYTQYF,TGTGCCAGCAGTCCCCGGACTAGCCAGTATACGCAGTATTTT
.,TRBV20-1,few,TRBJ2-7,CSARDGTIYNEQYF,TGCAGTGCTAGAGATGGGACAATCTACAATGAGCAGTACTTC
.,TRBV7-9,.,TRBJ2-1,CASSPVGAPPSYNEQFF,TGTGCCAGCAGCCCGGTCGGGGCCCCCCCGTCCTACAATGAGCAGTTCTTC
TRBD1,TRBV7-9,many,TRBJ2-3,CASSLDRDSTTDTQYF,TGTGCCAGCAGCTTGGATCGGGACAGTACCACAGATACGCAGTATTTT